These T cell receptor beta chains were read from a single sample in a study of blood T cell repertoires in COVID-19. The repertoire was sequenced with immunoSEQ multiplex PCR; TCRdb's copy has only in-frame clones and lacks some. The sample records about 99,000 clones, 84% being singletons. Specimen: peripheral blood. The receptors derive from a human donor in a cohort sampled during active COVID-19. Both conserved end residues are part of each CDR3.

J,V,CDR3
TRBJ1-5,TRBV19,CASSMGLNQPQHF
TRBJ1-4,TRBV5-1,CASSPWTSNEKLFF
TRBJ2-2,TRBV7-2,CASSSWTSGDRELFF
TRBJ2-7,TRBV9,CASSVGASGANSYEQYF
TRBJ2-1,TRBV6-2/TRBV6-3,CASSYAAGTTWNEQFF
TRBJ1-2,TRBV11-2,CASSTTGGDYGYTF
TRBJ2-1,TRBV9,CASSLGDTSYNEQFF
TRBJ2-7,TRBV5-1,CASSLAGRREYEQYF
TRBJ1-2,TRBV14,CASSQKQGAVGYTF
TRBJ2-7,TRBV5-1,CASSLKGPGTYEQYF
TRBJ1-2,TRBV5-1,CASSLEGGRYGYTF
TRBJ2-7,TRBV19,CASSPLGQGSYEQYF
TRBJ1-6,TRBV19,CASSIAGVNSPLHF
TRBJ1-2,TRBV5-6,CASSLALGASGYTF
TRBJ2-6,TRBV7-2,CASSLASSGAVSGANVLTF
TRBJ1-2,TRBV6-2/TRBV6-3,CASSYSGHLGGYTF
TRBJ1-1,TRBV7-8,CASSLARGNTEAFF
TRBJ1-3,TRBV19,CASTGGAGGNTIYF
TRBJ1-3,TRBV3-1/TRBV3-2,CASSQERTGGGNTIYF
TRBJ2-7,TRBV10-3,CAISGQGYEQYF
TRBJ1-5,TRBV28,CASSFPDNNQPQHF
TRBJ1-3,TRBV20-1,CSASQNSGNTIYF
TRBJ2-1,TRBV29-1,CSVSLKGAGEQFF
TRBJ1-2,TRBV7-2,CASSLDGINYGYTF
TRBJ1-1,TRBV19,CASNTQGANTEAFF
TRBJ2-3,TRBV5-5,CASSFEGTQYF
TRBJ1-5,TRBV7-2,CASSLATLYQPQHF
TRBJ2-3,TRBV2,CASRGGVRLHTDTQYF
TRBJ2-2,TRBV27,CASSLTAGSAGELFF
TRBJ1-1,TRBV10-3,CAITGQRITPYTEAFF
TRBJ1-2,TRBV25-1,CASSGGPRGYTF
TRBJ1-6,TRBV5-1,CASKLGQGFGSPLHF
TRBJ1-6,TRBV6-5,CASSFTGGPLHF
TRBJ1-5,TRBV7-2,CASSRGLNQPQHF
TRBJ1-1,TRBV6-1,CASSEVWGGTLRRATEAFF
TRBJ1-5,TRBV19,CASSGGQINQPQHF
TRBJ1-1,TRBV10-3,CAISEKASWGRAFF
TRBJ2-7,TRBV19,CASSWTEVRSNEQYF
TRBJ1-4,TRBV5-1,CASSLGTGGEKLFF
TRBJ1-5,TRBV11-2,CASSRDSLGNQPQHF
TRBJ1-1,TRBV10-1,CASSPGQASTEAFF
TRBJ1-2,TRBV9,CASSETGQGNGYTF
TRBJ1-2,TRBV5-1,CASSLLENSNYGYTF
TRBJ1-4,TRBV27,CASSARRGAQTNEKLFF
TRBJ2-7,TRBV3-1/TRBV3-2,CASSPGFSYEQYF
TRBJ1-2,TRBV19,CASGGQGTPGNYGYTF
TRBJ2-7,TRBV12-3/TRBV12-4,CASTWAGSYEQYF
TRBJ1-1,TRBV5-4,CASSLEALMNTEAFF
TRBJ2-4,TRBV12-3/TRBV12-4,CASGQGTKNIQYF
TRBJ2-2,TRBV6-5,CASMAGGLNTGELFF
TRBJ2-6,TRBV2,CASSPQGARSGANVLTF